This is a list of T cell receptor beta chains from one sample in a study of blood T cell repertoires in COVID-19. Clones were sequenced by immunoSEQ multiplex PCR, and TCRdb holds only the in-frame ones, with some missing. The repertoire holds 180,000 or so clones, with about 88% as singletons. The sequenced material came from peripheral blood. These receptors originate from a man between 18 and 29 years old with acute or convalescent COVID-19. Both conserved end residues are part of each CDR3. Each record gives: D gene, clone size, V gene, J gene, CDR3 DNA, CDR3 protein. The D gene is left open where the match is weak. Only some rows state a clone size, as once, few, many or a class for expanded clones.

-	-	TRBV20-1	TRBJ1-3	TGCAGTGCCGCTACAGGGAGTGCCATATATTTT	CSAATGSAIYF
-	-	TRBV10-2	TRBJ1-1	TGCGCCAGCAGGAGAACAGTGAACACTGAAGCTTTCTTT	CASRRTVNTEAFF
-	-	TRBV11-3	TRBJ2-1	TGTGCCAGCAGCTTAAACAGTCACCACAATGAGCAGTTCTTC	CASSLNSHHNEQFF
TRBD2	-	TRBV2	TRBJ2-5	TGTGCCAGCACGGGGACTAGCGGGGGGGCCAACCAAGAGACCCAGTACTTC	CASTGTSGGANQETQYF
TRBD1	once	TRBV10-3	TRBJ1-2	TGTGCCATCAGCGAGGATACTAAAGGGACAGGAAACTATGGCTACACCTTC	CAISEDTKGTGNYGYTF
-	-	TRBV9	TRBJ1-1	TGTGCCAGCAGCGGCGAGACAGCCTCAGAAGCTTTCTTT	CASSGETASEAFF
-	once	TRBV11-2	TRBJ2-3	TGTGCCAGCAGCACCGGGACTTTGAGCCCAGATACGCAGTATTTT	CASSTGTLSPDTQYF
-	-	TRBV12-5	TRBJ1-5	TGTGCTAGTGGTTTGATCGACAGGAGGCAAGGGCAGCCCCAGCATTTT	CASGLIDRRQGQPQHF
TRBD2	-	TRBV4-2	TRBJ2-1	TGTGCCAGCAGCCAAGTTGCTAGCGGGGGGGTGTCCCATGAGCAGTTCTTC	CASSQVASGGVSHEQFF
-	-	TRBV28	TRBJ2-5	TGTGCCAGCAGTTCCGGAGTGGGGGGGGCGGAGACCCAGTACTTC	CASSSGVGGAETQYF
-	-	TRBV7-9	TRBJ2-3	TGTGCCAGCAGCTTAACCAGCGGCAGCCATACGCAGTATTTT	CASSLTSGSHTQYF
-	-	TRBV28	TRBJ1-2	TGTGCCAGCAGTTTCCTTTCGGGAGAGAATGGCTACACCTTC	CASSFLSGENGYTF
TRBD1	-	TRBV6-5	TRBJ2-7	TGTGCCAGCAGAGGACAGGGACCCTACGAGCAGTACTTC	CASRGQGPYEQYF
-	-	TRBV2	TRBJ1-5	TGTGCCAGCAGTGGGGGACGGGGGGCCGGACGCAATCAGCCCCAGCATTTT	CASSGGRGAGRNQPQHF
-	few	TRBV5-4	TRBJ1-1	TGTGCCAGCAGCTCGGGAGGGTCCGGGAACACTGAAGCTTTCTTT	CASSSGGSGNTEAFF
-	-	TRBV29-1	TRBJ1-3	TGCAGCGTTGCCAGGGGTACTGGAAACACCATATATTTT	CSVARGTGNTIYF
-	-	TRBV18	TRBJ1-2	TGTGCCAGCTCACCCCCCTCGAACTATGGCTACACCTTC	CASSPPSNYGYTF
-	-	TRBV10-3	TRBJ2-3	TGTGCCATCGCGGCGACAGATACGCAGTATTTT	CAIAATDTQYF
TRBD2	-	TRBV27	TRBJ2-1	TGTGCCAGCAGTTTCCGGGGACTAGCGGTGAACAATGAGCAGTTCTTC	CASSFRGLAVNNEQFF
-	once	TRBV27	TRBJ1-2	TGTGCCAGCAGTCCGCAGGGTGGTGGCTACACCTTC	CASSPQGGGYTF
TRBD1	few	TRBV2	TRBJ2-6	TGTGCCAGCAGTGTGACAGGGCGCCCGGCCGGGGCCAACGTCCTGACTTTC	CASSVTGRPAGANVLTF
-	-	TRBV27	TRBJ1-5	TGTGCCAGCAGCAACACAGGGCTCGGCAATCAGCCCCAGCATTTT	CASSNTGLGNQPQHF
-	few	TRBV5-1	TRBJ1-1	TGCGCCAGCAGCTCGGTCCAGGGGCCAGCTTTCTTT	CASSSVQGPAFF
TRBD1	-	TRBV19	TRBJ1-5	TGTGCCAGTAGTCCTACAGGGGGCGGCCAGCCCCAGCATTTT	CASSPTGGGQPQHF
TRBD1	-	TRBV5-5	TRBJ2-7	TGTGCCAGCAGCTCTGGACAGGGGTCCTACGAGCAGTACTTC	CASSSGQGSYEQYF
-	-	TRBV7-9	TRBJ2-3	TGTGCCAGCAGCTTATGGCCAGATACGCAGTATTTT	CASSLWPDTQYF
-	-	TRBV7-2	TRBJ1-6	TGTGCCAGCAGCCCAAGACGGGATTATAATTCACCCCTCCACTTT	CASSPRRDYNSPLHF
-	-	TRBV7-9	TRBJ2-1	TGTGCCAGCACCGGGGGCACGTACAATGAGCAGTTCTTC	CASTGGTYNEQFF
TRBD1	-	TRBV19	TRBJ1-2	TGTGCCAGTAGTCCAGGGGGTGGCTACACCTTC	CASSPGGGYTF
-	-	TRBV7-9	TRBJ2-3	TGTGCCAGCAGCTTTACGTCCGGTAGTAACACAGATACGCAGTATTTT	CASSFTSGSNTDTQYF
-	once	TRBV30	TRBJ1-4	TGTGCCTGGGGAAATTATCAGGGTTTTGACGAAAAACTGTTTTTT	CAWGNYQGFDEKLFF
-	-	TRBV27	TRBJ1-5	TGTGCCAGCAGTCCCCGGACAGACCGGTGGGGCAATCAGCCCCAGCATTTT	CASSPRTDRWGNQPQHF
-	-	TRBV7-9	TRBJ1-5	TGTGCCAGCAGCTTTGGACTGGGTCAGCCCCAGCATTTT	CASSFGLGQPQHF
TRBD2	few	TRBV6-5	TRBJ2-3	TGTGCCAGCAGACGACTAGCGGGGGGCACAGATACGCAGTATTTT	CASRRLAGGTDTQYF
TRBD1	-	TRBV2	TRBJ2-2	TGTGCCAGCAGTCACAGGGGCCCGAACACCGGGGAGCTGTTTTTT	CASSHRGPNTGELFF
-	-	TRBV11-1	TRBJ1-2	TGTGCCAGCAGCTTAGATCTGGGCAGATCAATCTATGGCTACACCTTC	CASSLDLGRSIYGYTF
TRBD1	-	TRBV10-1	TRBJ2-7	TGCGCCAGCATACCGGGACAGGGAAACTTC	CASIPGQGNF
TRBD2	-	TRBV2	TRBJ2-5	TGTGCCAGCAGAGCACTAGCGGGGGTTGAGACCCAGTACTTC	CASRALAGVETQYF
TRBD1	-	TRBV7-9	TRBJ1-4	TGTGCCAGCAGGGCAGACAGGGGCCATGAAAAACTGTTTTTT	CASRADRGHEKLFF